Only a few counts were recorded for the clone carrying this T cell receptor (beta chain). TCRdb re-called the RT-PCR reads through MiXCR, storing one row per CDR3 protein. The repertoire holds roughly 180,000 distinct CDR3 sequences, with less than 45% as singletons. The V end was cut by 2 bases, the J end by 7 bases, with 5 bases between. In germline, CDR1 is SNHLY, CDR2 FYNNEI. There are 11 residues in the CDR3. The entry originates in a study of patients and donors after allogeneic stem cell transplantation. The receptor was isolated from a human donor who was either an allogeneic HSCT recipient or a stem cell or donor lymphocyte infusion donor (not recorded which). It is not recorded whose cells these are; they may come from a transplant donor. Sample: blood, either unsorted or a sorted T cell fraction (not recorded which). The V call is TRBV2, the J call TRBJ1-2; D ambiguous. CDR3 residues: CASSEITGYTF. Here the CDR3 DNA reads TGTGCCAGCAGTGAAATCACTGGCTACACCTTC.